The 18 T cell receptor beta chains below come from one sample, sequenced in a study of spatial heterogeneity in lung cancer. Each CDR3 protein is one row after TCRdb ran MiXCR on the 5' RACE reads. The table lists tens of thousands of distinct CDR3 sequences, about 4.4% of them singletons. Study-level results: For expanded intratumoral alpha and beta TCRs, counts tracked tumor mutation counts.

Antigens of these TCRs are unknown. The time point is: sample taken at primary tumor resection. The sample consisted of lung tumor tissue, taken at surgery. The receptors originated from a male donor with early-stage non-small cell lung cancer.

This clonotype was recorded many times. J is TRBJ2-2 and V is TRBV7-3; 11 positions match TRBD2. The junction had 4 bases not matched to a gene; V was cut back by 1 base and J by 0 bases. The CDR3 is 18 residues long. Germline V CDR1 and CDR2: SGHTA, FQGTGA. The CDR3 reads CASSLIGTSGPNTGELFF. The CDR3 coding sequence is TGTGCCAGCAGCTTAATTGGGACTAGCGGTCCGAACACCGGGGAGCTGTTTTTT.

This clonotype has ten or more counts. This rearrangement joins TRBV6-2 or TRBV6-3 to TRBJ1-1; no clear D gene. V lost 5 bases and J 3 bases, leaving 10 bases between the germline ends. Germline values: CDR1 MNHEY, CDR2 SVGEGT. The CDR3 is 13 residues long. CDR3 residues: CASSDPMDTEAFF. In DNA, the CDR3 is TGTGCCAGCAGTGATCCCATGGACACTGAAGCTTTCTTT.

This clonotype was detected many times. The gene calls are TRBV5-1 and TRBJ1-3; D is perhaps TRBD1 (5 bases). In germline, CDR1 is SGHRS, CDR2 YFSETQ. CDR3 size: 15 residues. The V end was cut by 1 base, the J end by 4 bases, with 12 bases between. The CDR3 reads CASSLTGSPGNTIYF. The DNA for the CDR3 is TGCGCCAGCAGCTTGACAGGATCCCCAGGAAACACCATATATTTT.

Within the sample, this clonotype is medium-sized. The chain recombines TRBV12-3 or TRBV12-4 with TRBJ1-6; the match to TRBD1 covers 8 bases. The CDR3 is 15 amino acids. V shed 6 bases and J 8 bases; nucleotides not matched to a gene: 9. This CDR3 reads CASSQTGVVYSPLHF. Here the CDR3 DNA reads TGTGCCAGCAGCCAGACAGGGGTAGTTTATTCACCCCTCCACTTT.

The table lists this clonotype with many counts. The chain combines TRBV5-1 with TRBJ2-7; D is ambiguous. This CDR3 comprises 12 residues. Trimming shortened V by 2 bases and J by 4 bases, and 7 bases separated the two germline ends. The V gene's germline CDR1 is SGHRS and CDR2 YFSETQ. The CDR3 reads CASSLTFYEQYF. The CDR3 DNA reads as TGCGCCAGCAGCTTAACGTTTTACGAGCAGTACTTC.

This clonotype has at least ten counts. The rearrangement uses TRBV28 and TRBJ2-2, with D perhaps matching TRBD1 or TRBD2 (6 bases each). V dropped 10 bases and J dropped 4 bases, with 16 bases sitting between them. CDR1 and CDR2 (germline): MDHEN, SYDVKM. CDR3 size: 14 residues. The CDR3 bases are TGTGCCACTCAAGGAGGGGGATCCACCGGGGAGCTGTTTTTT. As protein: CATQGGGSTGELFF.

This clonotype has at least ten counts. The chain links TRBV12-3 or TRBV12-4 to TRBJ2-7; 10 bases are shared with TRBD1. The CDR3 has 16 residues. Trimming cost V 0 bases and J 4 bases; bases outside gene matches: 6. CDR3 sequence: CASSLAQGQGKYEQYF. In DNA form, the CDR3 reads TGTGCCAGCAGTTTAGCGCAGGGACAGGGGAAATACGAGCAGTACTTC.

This clonotype is medium-sized in the sample. The chain has TRBV7-2 and TRBJ1-1; 7 bases fit TRBD1. CDR1 and CDR2 (germline): SGHTA, FQGNSA. CDR3 size: 14 residues. The J segment lost 5 bases and the V segment lost 4 bases, leaving 7 bases of the junction unmatched. The CDR3 sequence: CASSSRGGSTEAFF. In DNA form, the CDR3 reads TGTGCCAGCAGCTCACGAGGGGGCAGTACTGAAGCTTTCTTT.

This clonotype was seen ten or more times. This rearrangement joins TRBV28 to TRBJ2-3; 9 bases are shared with TRBD2. Germline lookup yields CDR1 MDHEN and CDR2 SYDVKM. The CDR3 is 16 amino acids. After removal of 3 bases from V and 2 bases from J, the junction contained 6 bases not matched to a gene. The CDR3 nucleotides are TGTGCCAGCAGTTTCCGGCGGGGGGGCCCCACAGATACGCAGTATTTT. Its translation: CASSFRRGGPTDTQYF.

This clonotype has at least ten counts. The chain employs TRBV2 and TRBJ2-7; D not resolved. Germline-derived CDR1 and CDR2 are SNHLY and FYNNEI. The CDR3 is made up of 12 amino acids. The DNA of the CDR3 is TGTGCCAGCAGTGAATCGGGCAAGTTAATGAAGGTC. Translating gives CASSESGKLMKV.

This clonotype was found many times. The CDR3 region is CATSIRPGGEYEQYF. The CDR3 DNA is TGTGCCACCAGCATCCGGCCAGGGGGCGAGTACGAGCAGTACTTC. The V and J genes are TRBV15 and TRBJ2-7; 8 positions match TRBD1. Trimming cost V 4 bases and J 4 bases; bases outside gene matches: 9. The CDR3 length is 15 residues. CDR1 and CDR2 from the germline V gene are LNHNV and YYDKDF (reference sequence).

In this sample, this clonotype turned up many times. The chain has TRBV4-3 and TRBJ2-2; D unclear. V lost 1 base to trimming and J lost 6 bases, with 9 bases between them. CDR1 and CDR2 from the germline V gene are LGHNA and YSLEER. CDR3 size: 14 residues. CDR3: CASSQGPGPGELFF. Written as DNA, the CDR3 is TGCGCCAGCAGCCAAGGCCCCGGGCCCGGGGAGCTGTTTTTT.

Ten or more counts support this clonotype. The CDR3 nucleotides are TGTGCCAGCAGCCAGGGACTAGCGGACTCCTACGAGCAGTACTTC. This gives the protein CASSQGLADSYEQYF. This chain links TRBV3-2 with TRBJ2-7; the DNA was not compared with TRBD2, the D call given in the table. TRBV3-2 is listed as a pseudogene. This CDR3 comprises 15 residues.

Ten or more counts support this clonotype. This rearrangement joins TRBV6-2 or TRBV6-3 to TRBJ1-5; D not certain. With 7 bases removed from V and 6 bases from J, the gap between germline ends came to 13 bases. The germline gives CDR1 MNHEY, CDR2 SVGEGT. CDR3 size: 13 residues. The CDR3 here is CASMGRAAQPQHF. The CDR3 region has the DNA TGTGCCAGCATGGGGAGGGCGGCTCAGCCCCAGCATTTT.

This clonotype has a count of ten or more. The V gene is TRBV6-5, the J gene TRBJ2-7; the D gene could be TRBD1 or TRBD2 (5 bases each). The V end was cut by 4 bases, the J end by 3 bases, with 16 bases between. This CDR3 has 15 residues. CDR1 and CDR2 (germline): MNHEY, SVGAGI. DNA for the CDR3: TGTGCCAGCAGTTCAGATTGGGTGGGGGTCTACGAGCAGTACTTC. Encoded protein: CASSSDWVGVYEQYF.

This clonotype showed up many times. V and J are TRBV7-2 and TRBJ2-1, with 7 bases aligning to TRBD2. CDR3 length equals 12 residues. J lost 13 bases, V lost 2 bases, and 5 bases had no gene match. CDR1 and CDR2 from the germline V gene are SGHTA and FQGNSA. The CDR3 DNA is TGTGCCAGCAGCTTACCCGGACTAGATCAGTTCTTC. It is translated as CASSLPGLDQFF.

At least ten counts were recorded for this clonotype. The rearrangement joins TRBV28 to TRBJ1-2, with D unresolved. Germline V gives CDR1 MDHEN, CDR2 SYDVKM. This CDR3 spans 13 amino acids. The ends were cut back, 7 bases at V and 4 bases at J, with 13 bases in the middle. CDR3 residues: CASIEAAGYGYTF. The CDR3 bases are TGTGCCAGCATCGAGGCGGCGGGCTATGGCTACACCTTC.

This clonotype was observed many times. This rearrangement joins TRBV5-1 to TRBJ1-5, with a weak D call TRBD1 (6 bases). The CDR3 has 17 residues. Trimming removed 3 bases at V and 2 bases at J, with 18 bases between. The germline V gene encodes CDR1 SGHRS and CDR2 YFSETQ. Here the CDR3 DNA reads TGCGCCAGCAGCTCTCCTCGGGACACTCCCCGCAATCAGCCCCAGCATTTT. Protein product: CASSSPRDTPRNQPQHF.